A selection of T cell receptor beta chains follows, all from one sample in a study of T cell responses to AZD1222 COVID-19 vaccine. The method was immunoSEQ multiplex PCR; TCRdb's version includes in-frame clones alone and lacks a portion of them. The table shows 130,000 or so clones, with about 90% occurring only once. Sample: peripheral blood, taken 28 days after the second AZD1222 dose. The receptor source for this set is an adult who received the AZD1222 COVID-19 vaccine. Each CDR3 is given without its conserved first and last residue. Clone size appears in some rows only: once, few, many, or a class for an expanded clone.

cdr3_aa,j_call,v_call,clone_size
ASSQGTGEYQPQH,TRBJ1-5,TRBV5-8,.
ASSGQGFRYEQY,TRBJ2-7,TRBV2,.
ASTLGASSEKLF,TRBJ1-4,TRBV28,.
ASSLFGQVADTQY,TRBJ2-3,TRBV7-9,.
ASTRQGSNQPQH,TRBJ1-5,TRBV3-1/TRBV3-2,.
ASSQAGTNYGYT,TRBJ1-2,TRBV3-1/TRBV3-2,.
ASSQDLGTGVLYEQF,TRBJ2-1,TRBV4-1,.
SVERDGNYGYT,TRBJ1-2,TRBV29-1,.
ASSVVVAGELF,TRBJ2-2,TRBV9,.
AWSSTASEAF,TRBJ1-1,TRBV30,.
ASNRDSQPQH,TRBJ1-5,TRBV7-9,.
ACRTGGREKLF,TRBJ1-4,TRBV30,.
ASWGGEADTQY,TRBJ2-3,TRBV2,once
ASSLVPAGNTDTQY,TRBJ2-3,TRBV7-8,once
ASSWGAGGGTDTQY,TRBJ2-3,TRBV11-3,.
ASSQGQGNEKLF,TRBJ1-4,TRBV4-1,.
ASSIPHGNTEAF,TRBJ1-1,TRBV19,.
ASAPGPIFSYNSPLH,TRBJ1-6,TRBV19,.
ASSLGTSGKPFY,TRBJ2-4,TRBV7-2,.
AISDRGRDQPQH,TRBJ1-5,TRBV10-3,.
ASSQDWGVGEKLF,TRBJ1-4,TRBV4-3,few
ASRTGFDTEAF,TRBJ1-1,TRBV25-1,.
ASSIGGGQNYGYT,TRBJ1-2,TRBV19,few
ASSFRTNARISGNTIY,TRBJ1-3,TRBV11-2,.
ASNSLRGGNEQF,TRBJ2-1,TRBV14,.
ASSLRPNYGYT,TRBJ1-2,TRBV27,.
ASSLLGLNTEAF,TRBJ1-1,TRBV5-6,once